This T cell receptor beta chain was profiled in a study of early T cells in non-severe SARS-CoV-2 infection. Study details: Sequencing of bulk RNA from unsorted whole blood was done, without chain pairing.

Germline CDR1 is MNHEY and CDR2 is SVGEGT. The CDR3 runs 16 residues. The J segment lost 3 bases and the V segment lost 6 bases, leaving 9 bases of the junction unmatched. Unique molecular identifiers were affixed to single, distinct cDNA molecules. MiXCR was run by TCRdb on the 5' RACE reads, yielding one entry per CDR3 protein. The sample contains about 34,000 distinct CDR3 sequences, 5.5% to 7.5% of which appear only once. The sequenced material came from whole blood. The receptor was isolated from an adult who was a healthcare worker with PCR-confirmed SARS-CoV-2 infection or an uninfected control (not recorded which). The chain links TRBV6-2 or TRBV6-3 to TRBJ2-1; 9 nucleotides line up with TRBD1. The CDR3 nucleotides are TGTGCCAGCAGACCGATCCGGGACAGGGTCTACAATGAGCAGTTCTTC. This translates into CASRPIRDRVYNEQFF.